This paragraph reports one TCR beta chain. In this sample, this clonotype turned up many times. The antigen it recognizes is unknown. No clone much larger than this one lies a single base away; base qualities are absent. Including cysteine and phenylalanine, the CDR3 has 16 amino acids. The only DNA kept is the CDR3, 48 bases in frame from the first base. V ends up 4 bases short and J 4 bases short, with an unmatched junction base count of 9. This entry comes from a study of T cell repertoires in cytomegalovirus infection (dated by TCRdb to about 2019). Describing the broader study: Alongside well-studied HLA-B-restricted epitopes, the peptide stimulations were aimed at recently identified HLA-C-restricted CMV epitopes, whose presentation resists viral immunomodulation. Donor HLA type was relevant to the analysis, because carriage of CMV infection together with the matching HLA type was indicated by public TCR beta signatures. Overall results and qualifications from the work: Cumulative frequency of public TCR beta family members discriminated carriers of CMV infection plus the relevant HLA type in this cohort and an independent roughly 320-donor cohort. The ex vivo response was dominated by HLA-C-restricted CMV-specific TCR beta clonotypes, and the single most frequent clonotype in two of eight donors was supplied by these HLA-C-restricted clonotypes.

The data were produced on an Illumina HiSeq 1500. TCRdb redid the processing of the public reads, applying fastp at Q25 and MiXCR, and retained in-frame beta chains. Every distinct CDR3 protein forms one entry, paired with its most common genes and DNA. The sample records some 920,000 distinct CDR3 sequences, more than 25% of which are singletons. The leading ten clones occupy over 13% of the sample. Interpreted using the paper, the treatment or condition label stands for: in vitro stimulation with specific CMV peptide epitopes to enrich CMV-specific T cells. The rearranged segments are TRBV12-3 or TRBV12-4 and TRBJ2-3, and 9 bases in between align with TRBD2. The clonotype originates from a human donor in good health (CMV status not recorded). Some clones in this sample may be carry-over from other donors' samples. Sequenced here: cultured CD8+ T cells from PBMCs, sampled from culture after CMV antigen stimulation. The DNA reads TGTGCCAGCAGTTCCCCGGGACTAGCCTTGGCAGATACGCAGTATTTT. Translated, this gives CASSSPGLALADTQYF.